The 5 T cell receptor beta chains listed next were all sequenced from one sample in a study of blood T cell repertoires in COVID-19. The table came from immunoSEQ multiplex PCR; TCRdb's copy has only in-frame clones and leaves some out. Altogether fewer than 250,000 clones are present, 80% to 90% being singletons, with the ten largest covering 3% to 4.5%. The sample comprised PBMCs or T cells enriched from blood (not recorded which). Source of these receptors: a woman between 40 and 55 years old who had been exposed to COVID-19.

This sequence joins TRBV5-4 and TRBJ2-5, with 9 positions matching TRBD1. Germline lookup yields CDR1 SGHNT and CDR2 YYREEE (reference sequence). There are 14 residues in the CDR3. J gave up 5 bases and V 3 bases, and 5 bases lay outside the gene matches. Written as DNA, the CDR3 is TGTGCCAGCAGCTACGGACAGGGGATGGAGACCCAGTACTTC. It translates to CASSYGQGMETQYF.

The chain couples TRBV5-4 to TRBJ1-2; D unresolved. This CDR3 has 14 amino acids. Deletions cut 0 bases from V and 10 bases from J, with 16 bases between. The germline V gene has CDR1 SGHNT and CDR2 YYREEE (reference sequence). CDR3 amino acids: CASSLGPGREDYTF. The CDR3 DNA reads as TGTGCCAGCAGCTTGGGGCCCGGGAGAGAGGACTACACCTTC.

The rearrangement links TRBV6-2 or TRBV6-3 to TRBJ1-3, with a tentative D call TRBD1 (6 bases). This CDR3 is built from 15 residues. V lost 5 bases and J lost 0, with 11 bases in between. The germline V gene encodes CDR1 MNHEY and CDR2 SVGEGT. This CDR3 reads CASSPDRSSGNTIYF. DNA for the CDR3: TGTGCCAGCAGTCCCGACAGGAGCTCTGGAAACACCATATATTTT.

This chain joins TRBV7-2 and TRBJ1-1; tentative D call: TRBD1 (5 bases). The length of the CDR3 is 15 residues. Germline CDR1 and CDR2: SGHTA and FQGNSA. V lost 4 bases and J lost 1, with 13 bases in between. CDR3 in amino acids: CASSYSRASNTEAFF. The CDR3 DNA is TGTGCCAGCAGCTACTCCAGGGCCTCGAACACTGAAGCTTTCTTT.

In its sample, this clone was seen once. The rearrangement joins TRBV6-5 to TRBJ2-4; D uncertain. Germline assignment: CDR1 MNHEY and CDR2 SVGAGI. The CDR3 is 14 residues long. V was pared by 4 bases and J by 0 bases, with 7 bases between. CDR3 region: CASSLALAKNIQYF. The CDR3 DNA reads as TGTGCCAGCAGTTTGGCTCTAGCCAAAAACATTCAGTACTTC.